These 11 T cell receptor beta chains originate from one sample sequenced in a study of blood T cell repertoires in COVID-19. Data came from immunoSEQ multiplex PCR; TCRdb stores just in-frame clones and leaves some out. The sample lists 350,000 to 450,000 clones; approximately 88% were seen once. Sample: peripheral blood. The receptors come from a man aged 40-50 years with acute or convalescent COVID-19.

This chain's CDR3 is CASSLGLLADEQYF. The CDR3 nucleotides are TGCGCCAGCAGCTTGGGACTCCTAGCGGACGAGCAGTACTTC. The chain is built from TRBV5-1 and TRBJ2-7; 7 positions agree with TRBD2. CDR3 length: 14 amino acids. Trimming cost V 0 bases and J 5 bases; bases outside gene matches: 5. CDR1 and CDR2 from the germline V gene are SGHRS and YFSETQ.

CDR3: CASSHPFFRGNYGYTF. As DNA, the CDR3 is TGCGCCAGCAGCCACCCCTTCTTTAGGGGCAACTATGGCTACACCTTC. The V call is TRBV4-1, the J call TRBJ1-2; a weak D match, TRBD1 (5 bases). Germline V gives CDR1 MGHRA, CDR2 YSYEKL. V lost 3 bases and J 2 bases, leaving 16 bases between the germline ends. This CDR3 contains 16 residues.

This clone has only a few counts. This chain uses TRBV6-5 with TRBJ1-2; 9 positions agree with TRBD1. The CDR3 has 14 amino acids. After removal of 5 bases from V and 8 bases from J, the junction contained 9 bases not matched to a gene. Looked up from germline, CDR1 is MNHEY and CDR2 is SVGAGI. CDR3 coding DNA: TGTGCCAGCAGTCTCACAGGGGGCATAAAGGGCTACACCTTC. Translated: CASSLTGGIKGYTF.

The chain combines TRBV28 with TRBJ1-2; D gene uncertain. The CDR3 consists of 13 residues. The germline V gene encodes CDR1 MDHEN and CDR2 SYDVKM. V was shortened by 2 bases and J by 6 bases, with 10 bases between the two germline ends. Here the CDR3 reads CASSLIRLDGYTF. The CDR3 DNA reads TGTGCCAGCAGTTTAATCCGTCTCGATGGCTACACCTTC.

This chain joins TRBV5-1 and TRBJ1-2; 11 bases align to TRBD1. CDR1 SGHRS and CDR2 YFSETQ come from the germline V gene. This CDR3 has 15 residues. Trimming took 3 bases from V and 7 from J; bases not matched to a gene: 8. CDR3 sequence: CASSSGQGAAGGYTF. The CDR3 DNA reads as TGCGCCAGCAGCTCCGGACAGGGGGCGGCGGGTGGCTACACCTTC.

This clone showed up just once. V usage is TRBV7-4 and J usage is TRBJ1-1; TRBD1 agrees at 7 bases. V was clipped by 2 bases and J by 0 bases; unmatched bases: 9. CDR1 is SGHVT, CDR2 SQSDAQ, per germline. CDR3 size: 17 residues. CDR3 region: CASSLRDRDHLNTEAFF. CDR3 DNA sequence: TGTGCCAGCAGCTTAAGAGACAGGGATCACCTGAACACTGAAGCTTTCTTT.

The genes are TRBV5-5 and TRBJ1-4; D perhaps matches TRBD1 (5 bases). Germline-derived CDR1 and CDR2 are SGHKS and YYEKEE (reference sequence). The CDR3 is 13 amino acids. Trimming left V 4 bases short and J 3 bases short, with 7 bases between. The CDR3 nucleotides are TGTGCCAGCAGCACAGGTGCTAATGAAAAACTGTTTTTT. Translating it yields CASSTGANEKLFF.

This clone was detected only once. The rearrangement uses TRBV29-1 and TRBJ2-1; 9 bases line up with TRBD2. Germline V gene lookup returns CDR1 SQVTM and CDR2 ANQGSEA. The CDR3 runs 14 residues. V was pared by 0 bases and J by 6 bases, with 3 bases of the junction left unmatched. The CDR3 DNA is TGCAGCGTTGAAGAGGTAGCGGGGGCCAATGAGCAGTTCTTC. Translated, it gives CSVEEVAGANEQFF.

This clone was recorded once. The chain joins TRBV3-1 (or the pseudogene TRBV3-2) to TRBJ1-4, with 8 bases lining up with TRBD1. Germline V gene data show CDR1 as LGHDT and CDR2 as YNNKEL (reference sequence). CDR3 size: 14 residues. Losses at the gene ends were 5 bases for V and 7 bases for J; bases not matched to a gene: 6. The CDR3 region is CASSGQGRGEKLFF. DNA for the CDR3: TGTGCCAGCAGCGGACAGGGTCGGGGTGAAAAACTGTTTTTT.

The V call is TRBV4-3, the J call TRBJ2-3, with a possible D match to TRBD2 (6 bases). With 0 bases removed from V and 3 bases from J, the gap between germline ends came to 13 bases. The germline V gene encodes CDR1 LGHNA and CDR2 YSLEER. The CDR3 runs 16 residues. The CDR3 sequence is CASSQDKTSKTDTQYF. The CDR3 nucleotides read TGCGCCAGCAGCCAAGATAAGACTAGTAAAACAGATACGCAGTATTTT.

The chain is built from TRBV7-2 and TRBJ2-7; 10 bases align to TRBD1. Germline values: CDR1 SGHTA, CDR2 FQGNSA. The V and J ends lost 6 bases and 1 base, in that order; junction bases with no gene match: 6. This CDR3 has 15 amino acids. CDR3 amino acids: CASRAGTGESYEQYF. The CDR3 DNA reads TGTGCCAGCAGAGCTGGGACAGGGGAATCCTACGAGCAGTACTTC.